These 20 T cell receptor beta chains originate from one sample sequenced in a study of blood T cells in healthy people across ages. PCR was performed a second time for roughly 7 to 12 cycles using a sample-barcoded 5' primer and a J-beta primer mix. TCRdb independently ran MiXCR on the 5' RACE reads; one entry per CDR3 protein. The sample has more than 650,000 distinct CDR3 sequences; roughly 53% are singletons. What was sequenced was blood. These receptors were collected from a man older than 75 in good health.

This clonotype was seen more than once but under ten times. This chain uses TRBV6-5 with TRBJ2-7, with D hard to call. The V end lost 5 bases, the J end lost 7 bases, and 12 bases lay between the germline ends. CDR3 length: 12 amino acids. Germline V gene data show CDR1 as MNHEY and CDR2 as SVGAGI. The chain's CDR3 is CASSPGRNEQYF. The CDR3 coding sequence is TGTGCCAGCAGTCCAGGTAGAAATGAGCAGTACTTC.

The V call is TRBV6-5, the J call TRBJ2-5; tentative D call: TRBD1 (6 bases). Germline V CDR1 and CDR2: MNHEY, SVGAGI. V was shortened by 7 bases and J by 2 bases, with 14 bases between the two germline ends. This CDR3 region has 14 residues. The CDR3 reads CASTHLDRQETQYF. In nucleotides, the CDR3 is TGTGCCAGCACCCACCTGGACAGACAAGAGACCCAGTACTTC.

V gene TRBV4-1 combines with J gene TRBJ2-1; the D is unclear. Germline V CDR1 and CDR2: MGHRA, YSYEKL. V was trimmed by 2 bases and J by 0 bases, leaving 17 bases between them. The CDR3 is 18 amino acids. The CDR3 sequence: CASSQQDFLGNSYNEQFF. For the CDR3, the DNA is TGCGCCAGCAGCCAACAAGATTTCCTGGGAAACTCCTACAATGAGCAGTTCTTC.

The V call is TRBV6-4, the J call TRBJ1-1, with D perhaps matching TRBD1 (5 bases). CDR1 and CDR2 from the germline V gene are MRHNA and SNTAGT. V lost 4 bases to trimming and J lost 4 bases, with 13 bases between them. CDR3 length: 14 residues. The CDR3 coding sequence is TGTGCCAGCAGTGTCCAGGGCGGGGGCACTGAAGCTTTCTTT. Protein sequence: CASSVQGGGTEAFF.

CDR3 sequence (DNA): TGCAACGTCCGAGTGCGCACAGATACGCAGTATTTT. Its protein product is CNVRVRTDTQYF. This rearrangement joins TRBV29-1 to TRBJ2-3; D gene ambiguous. CDR1 SQVTM and CDR2 ANQGSEA come from the germline V gene. The CDR3 has 12 amino acids.

Only a few counts were recorded for this clonotype. The chain has TRBV20-1 and TRBJ2-1; 9 bases map to TRBD1. CDR1 is DFQATT and CDR2 is SNEGSKA in the germline V gene (reference sequence). The V gene end was trimmed by 5 bases and the J gene end by 8 bases; junction bases not matched to a gene: 13. The CDR3 is 15 amino acids. The CDR3 reads CSALDRGRRLDEQFF. The CDR3 DNA follows: TGCAGTGCTTTGGACAGGGGCCGCCGTTTGGATGAGCAGTTCTTC.

The chain joins TRBV12-3 or TRBV12-4 to TRBJ2-3; the match to TRBD2 covers 9 bases. With V trimmed by 3 bases and J by 3 bases, 7 bases remained unmatched. The CDR3 extends over 16 amino acids. The CDR3, as DNA: TGTGCCAGCAGTTTCCGACTAGCGGACTTAACAGATACGCAGTATTTT. Encoded protein: CASSFRLADLTDTQYF.

The V call is TRBV20-1, the J call TRBJ1-2; D possibly corresponds to TRBD1 (5 bases). Germline V gene lookup returns CDR1 DFQATT and CDR2 SNEGSKA (reference sequence). The CDR3 has 12 amino acids. V was shortened by 6 bases and J by 8 bases, with 16 bases between the two germline ends. The CDR3 sequence is CSARDLGEGYTF. The CDR3, as DNA: TGCAGTGCCCGGGACCTAGGGGAGGGCTACACCTTC.

The chain combines TRBV10-3 with TRBJ1-2; D not resolved. V gave up 4 bases and J gave up 2 bases, with 5 bases separating them. Germline CDR1 and CDR2: ENHRY and SYGVKD. This CDR3 is built from 12 residues. DNA of the CDR3: TGTGCCATCAGTGCCCTCAACTATGGCTACACCTTC. As protein: CAISALNYGYTF.

The genes are TRBV7-2 and TRBJ2-5; D gene unclear. This CDR3 region has 15 residues. V lost 2 bases to trimming and J lost 4 bases, with 14 bases between them. Germline-derived CDR1 and CDR2 are SGHTA and FQGNSA. The CDR3 sequence: CASSLSRWVRETQYF. The DNA for the CDR3 is TGTGCCAGCAGCTTATCAAGATGGGTGAGAGAGACCCAGTACTTC.

The rearrangement links TRBV18 to TRBJ2-3; TRBD1 or TRBD2 may be the D gene (7 bases each). Germline V gene lookup returns CDR1 KGHSH and CDR2 LQKENI. Trimming took 4 bases from V and 9 from J, leaving 23 bases between them. There are 16 residues in the CDR3. The CDR3 sequence: CASSQRQGGSTGTQYF. DNA of the CDR3: TGTGCCAGCTCACAGCGACAGGGCGGGAGCACAGGAACGCAGTATTTT.

The chain is built from TRBV6-2 or TRBV6-3 and TRBJ2-2; 9 bases are a match to TRBD2. Germline V gene sequence: CDR1 MNHEY, CDR2 SVGEGT. The V and J ends lost 6 bases and 0 bases, in that order; junction bases with no gene match: 2. This CDR3 comprises 15 residues. The CDR3 sequence is CASRASGTNTGELFF. CDR3 sequence (DNA): TGTGCCAGCAGGGCTAGCGGGACGAACACCGGGGAGCTGTTTTTT.

The rearrangement uses TRBV20-1 and TRBJ2-7, with 9 positions matching TRBD2. Germline loops: CDR1 DFQATT, CDR2 SNEGSKA (reference sequence). The CDR3 spans 14 residues. The V segment lost 1 base and the J segment 6 bases; nucleotides outside the gene matches: 7. This chain's CDR3 is CSARGGGRAAEQYF. The CDR3 bases are TGCAGTGCTAGAGGGGGCGGGAGGGCCGCCGAGCAGTACTTC.

The chain is built from TRBV3-1 and TRBJ1-4, with D tentatively TRBD1 (5 bases). Germline V gives CDR1 LGHDT, CDR2 YNNKEL (reference sequence). There are 15 residues in the CDR3. V was cut by 11 bases and J by 3 bases, with 19 bases left in between. DNA of the CDR3: TGTGCCGGTTCTAGCTGGGGGGAGTCTAATGAAAAACTGTTTTTT. The encoded protein is CAGSSWGESNEKLFF. The full variable domain, in which reference TRBV3-1 and TRBJ1-4 provide the parts outside the CDR3, is DTAVSQTPKYLVTQMGNDKSIKCEQNLGHDTMYWYKQDSKKFLKIMFSYNNKELIINETVPNRFSPKSPDKAHLNLHINSLELGDSAVYFCAGSSWGESNEKLFFGSGTQLSVL.

The V call is TRBV3-1, the J call TRBJ2-7, with D perhaps being TRBD1 or TRBD2 (5 bases each). The V gene's germline CDR1 is LGHDT and CDR2 YNNKEL (reference sequence). The CDR3 is 15 amino acids. Trimming removed 1 base at V and 2 bases at J, with 12 bases between. In DNA form, the CDR3 reads TGTGCCAGCAGCCAAGCCGGGACGCAGGCCTACGAGCAGTACTTC. This translates into CASSQAGTQAYEQYF.

V gene TRBV15 combines with J gene TRBJ1-5; D remains unclear. CDR1 is LNHNV and CDR2 is YYDKDF in the germline V gene (reference sequence). The CDR3 spans 16 residues. Trimming stripped 3 bases from V and 5 bases from J, with 17 bases between. The CDR3: CATSSPRPGNDQPQHF. As DNA, the CDR3 is TGTGCCACCAGCAGCCCCAGGCCCGGGAATGATCAGCCCCAGCATTTT.

The rearrangement links TRBV10-3 to TRBJ2-5; D is unresolved. Trimming left V 3 bases short and J 5 bases short, with 10 bases between. The CDR3 runs 13 residues. Germline CDR1 is ENHRY and CDR2 is SYGVKD. CDR3 sequence (DNA): TGTGCCATCAGTGAAGGCGTCGGGGAGACCCAGTACTTC. It codes for CAISEGVGETQYF.

This chain joins TRBV7-9 and TRBJ2-5, with 7 bases fitting TRBD1. J was trimmed by 11 bases and V by 11 bases; bases with no gene match: 14. This CDR3 contains 12 residues. Germline CDR1 SEHNR, CDR2 FQNEAQ (reference sequence). The CDR3 DNA reads as TGTGCCGGCCAAGGGGGCCTTAATGAGCAGTACTTC. The encoded protein is CAGQGGLNEQYF.

The chain joins TRBV2 to TRBJ1-2, with 7 nucleotides matching TRBD1. The length of the CDR3 is 15 residues. From germline, CDR1 is SNHLY and CDR2 FYNNEI. V was pared by 2 bases and J by 1 base, with 4 bases of the junction left unmatched. The CDR3: CASSESGGFNYGYTF. The CDR3 DNA reads TGTGCCAGCAGTGAATCAGGGGGTTTTAACTATGGCTACACCTTC.

The rearrangement uses TRBV20-1 and TRBJ2-7; D is tentatively TRBD1 or TRBD2 (5 bases each). V was trimmed by 0 bases and J by 0 bases, leaving 12 bases between them. The germline V gene encodes CDR1 DFQATT and CDR2 SNEGSKA (reference sequence). The length of the CDR3 is 15 residues. The CDR3 bases are TGCAGTGCTAGAGATAGGGCAGGGAGCTCCTACGAGCAGTACTTC. It is translated as CSARDRAGSSYEQYF.